The entry below gives a single T cell receptor beta chain sequence along with its context. Antigen: not known. Germline CDR1 and CDR2: GTSNPN and SVGIG (reference sequence). CDR3 length equals 14 residues. Trimming removed 1 base from V and 5 bases from J; junction bases left unmatched: 7. The data originate from a study of blood T cells in healthy people across ages. Study outcomes and limitations: Per million T cells, the diversity of TCR beta decreased roughly linearly as age advanced.

A minimum of 7 million PBMCs was isolated per sample. Using a J-beta primer mix together with a sample-barcoded 5' primer, a second PCR was run for roughly 7 to 12 cycles. A single record per CDR3 protein comes from TCRdb applying MiXCR to the 5' RACE reads. Seen here are about 1.5 million distinct CDR3 sequences, 42% observed once, and the top ten hold about 4.1%. Sequences were obtained from blood. The rearrangement links TRBV30 to TRBJ1-1; 7 nucleotides agree with TRBD1. This receptor was identified in a young woman in good health. The CDR3 is CAWSATTGWTEAFF. The CDR3 coding sequence is TGTGCCTGGAGTGCTACGACAGGGTGGACTGAAGCTTTCTTT.